Following are 32 T cell receptor beta chains from one sample sequenced in a study of cytomegalovirus exposure and HLA in healthy donors. Primers included in the PCR were 60 Vbeta and 13 Jbeta primers. The data were produced by immunoSEQ multiplex PCR, yet TCRdb's version contains in-frame clones alone and is incomplete. The table records 95,000 to 150,000 clones, 70% to 80% of them present only once. The sample comprised PBMCs. All receptors come from a woman in her thirties or forties in good health and CMV-seropositive.

This CDR3 is CASGLAEEGRAPWLTGELFF. Here the CDR3 DNA reads TGTGCTAGTGGTTTGGCCGAGGAGGGAAGGGCCCCGTGGCTCACCGGGGAGCTGTTTTTT. This rearrangement joins TRBV12-5 to TRBJ2-2; perhaps TRBD2 as D (6 bases). Germline CDR1 is LGHNT and CDR2 is FRNRAP. The V end was cut by 1 base, the J end by 4 bases, with 25 bases between. CDR3 length: 20 residues.

The chain couples TRBV2 to TRBJ1-2; 10 nucleotides agree with TRBD1. Germline CDR1 reads SNHLY; CDR2 reads FYNNEI. The CDR3 contains 16 residues. With 1 base clipped from V and 3 bases from J, the junction kept 5 bases outside the gene matches. CDR3 DNA: TGTGCCAGCAGTGAAGAGACAGGGGGCTCTTACTATGGCTACACCTTC. This encodes CASSEETGGSYYGYTF.

This chain joins TRBV6-5 and TRBJ2-3; TRBD2 matches 7 bases. CDR1 MNHEY and CDR2 SVGAGI come from the germline V gene. V gave up 6 bases and J gave up 0 bases; unmatched junction bases: 3. This CDR3 is built from 14 residues. This chain's CDR3 is CASRRGGSTDTQYF. Here the CDR3 DNA reads TGTGCCAGCAGGCGGGGAGGGAGCACAGATACGCAGTATTTT.

The V gene is TRBV6-6, the J gene TRBJ2-5; perhaps TRBD1 as D (5 bases). CDR3 length equals 15 residues. From germline, CDR1 is MNHNY and CDR2 SVGAGI (reference sequence). V lost 2 bases and J lost 2, with 12 bases in between. As DNA, the CDR3 is TGTGCCAGCAGTTACCCTAAGACAGAGCAAGAGACCCAGTACTTC. Translating it yields CASSYPKTEQETQYF.

The rearrangement uses TRBV7-9 and TRBJ1-4; D gene unclear. This CDR3 comprises 15 residues. Between the trimmed V and J ends, which lost 5 bases and 7 bases, there was a span of 17 bases. The germline V gene has CDR1 SEHNR and CDR2 FQNEAQ (reference sequence). The CDR3 nucleotides read TGTGCCAGCAGCCCGAAGACGAGGCTCAGTGAAAAACTGTTTTTT. Its protein is CASSPKTRLSEKLFF.

This clone has a handful of counts. This chain links TRBV5-6 with TRBJ2-4; D is ambiguous. There are 14 residues in the CDR3. V was trimmed by 4 bases and J by 7 bases, leaving 15 bases between them. CDR1 SGHDT and CDR2 YYEEEE come from the germline V gene. The CDR3 loop is CASSPIMGRNIQYF. The CDR3 region has the DNA TGTGCCAGCAGCCCAATCATGGGCCGGAACATTCAGTACTTC.

The chain has TRBV9 and TRBJ2-1; TRBD2 is a possible D gene (6 bases). V was trimmed by 0 bases and J by 6 bases, leaving 13 bases between them. There are 15 residues in the CDR3. Germline V gene sequence: CDR1 SGDLS, CDR2 YYNGEE. The CDR3 nucleotides are TGTGCCAGCAGCGTAGGGACTACTGGGTCCAATGAGCAGTTCTTC. This gives the protein CASSVGTTGSNEQFF.

The J gene is TRBJ1-1, the V gene TRBV29-1, with 8 bases matching TRBD1. CDR1 and CDR2 from the germline V gene are SQVTM and ANQGSEA. This CDR3 has 15 amino acids. V lost 4 bases and J lost 4; bases outside the gene matches: 11. Here the CDR3 reads CSVGFQGAGGTEAFF. The CDR3 DNA sequence: TGCAGCGTTGGCTTTCAGGGGGCGGGTGGCACTGAAGCTTTCTTT. Variable domain in full (rest from reference TRBV29-1 and TRBJ1-1): SAVISQKPSRDICQRGTSLTIQCQVDSQVTMMFWYRQQPGQSLTLIATANQGSEATYESGFVIDKFPISRPNLTFSTLTVSNMSPEDSSIYLCSVGFQGAGGTEAFFGQGTRLTVV.

This clone has a single count. The chain combines TRBV11-2 with TRBJ2-1, with D perhaps TRBD1 (6 bases). The germline gives CDR1 SGHAT, CDR2 FQNNGV. With 5 bases removed from V and 5 bases from J, the gap between germline ends came to 16 bases. This CDR3 is built from 15 residues. The CDR3 region is CASSPGTYRHNEQFF. The CDR3 bases are TGTGCCAGCAGCCCGGGGACATACAGGCACAATGAGCAGTTCTTC.

This sequence joins TRBV2 and TRBJ1-2; the D is unclear. Trimming took off 3 bases at V and 4 bases at J, with 9 bases between the two ends. The CDR3 is made up of 13 amino acids. Germline V gene lookup returns CDR1 SNHLY and CDR2 FYNNEI. As DNA, the CDR3 is TGTGCCAGCAGTGACGAGGGTAGCTATGGCTACACCTTC. This codes for CASSDEGSYGYTF.

The V call is TRBV5-1, the J call TRBJ2-5, with 8 bases matching TRBD2. This CDR3 has 14 residues. Germline V gene lookup returns CDR1 SGHRS and CDR2 YFSETQ. V trimming: 4 bases; J trimming: 5 bases; junction bases outside the gene matches: 7. CDR3 bases: TGCGCCAGCAGCGTGGGACTAGGGAGGGAGACCCAGTACTTC. Amino acid sequence: CASSVGLGRETQYF.

The chain employs TRBV5-1 and TRBJ2-3; 7 positions agree with TRBD1. Germline values: CDR1 SGHRS, CDR2 YFSETQ. V lost 3 bases and J lost 2; bases outside the gene matches: 9. This CDR3 region has 16 residues. This chain's CDR3 is CASSSPPGQTTDTQYF. CDR3 DNA: TGCGCCAGCAGCTCGCCTCCGGGACAGACCACAGATACGCAGTATTTT. Full variable domain (outside the CDR3, taken from reference TRBV5-1 and TRBJ2-3): KAGVTQTPRYLIKTRGQQVTLSCSPISGHRSVSWYQQTPGQGLQFLFEYFSETQRNKGNFPGRFSGRQFSNSRSEMNVSTLELGDSALYLCASSSPPGQTTDTQYFGPGTRLTVL.

The rearrangement joins TRBV2 to TRBJ2-3; 10 positions agree with TRBD2. From germline, CDR1 is SNHLY and CDR2 FYNNEI. Trimming cost V 7 bases and J 2 bases; bases outside gene matches: 3. The CDR3 is made up of 14 amino acids. For the CDR3, the DNA is TGTGCCAGCATCCTAGCGGGGGTCACAGATACGCAGTATTTT. As protein: CASILAGVTDTQYF. Full variable domain (rest looked up from reference TRBV2 and TRBJ2-3): EPEVTQTPSHQVTQMGQEVILRCVPISNHLYFYWYRQILGQKVEFLVSFYNNEISEKSEIFDDQFSVERPDGSNFTLKIRSTKLEDSAMYFCASILAGVTDTQYFGPGTRLTVL.

DNA of the CDR3: TGTGCCAGCTCACCGGACAGGGGTGATGTCGGCGAGCAGTACTTC. Its translation: CASSPDRGDVGEQYF. The V gene is TRBV18, the J gene TRBJ2-7, with TRBD1 matching 9 bases. This CDR3 spans 15 amino acids. J lost 6 bases, V lost 3 bases, and 9 bases had no gene match. Germline assignment: CDR1 KGHSH and CDR2 LQKENI.

The CDR3 coding sequence is TGCGCCAGCAGCTCTATGGGGGGGCTCGATGGCTACACCTTC. Its translation: CASSSMGGLDGYTF. This chain uses TRBV5-1 with TRBJ1-2; possible D gene TRBD1, 6 bases. V was cut by 3 bases and J by 6 bases, with 15 bases left in between. Germline CDR1 reads SGHRS; CDR2 reads YFSETQ. CDR3 length equals 14 residues.

J is TRBJ2-7 and V is TRBV7-2, with 7 bases lining up with TRBD1. CDR1 and CDR2 from the germline V gene are SGHTA and FQGNSA. The CDR3 runs to 15 residues. V dropped 6 bases and J dropped 4; count of bases not matched to a gene: 12. CDR3 in amino acids: CASRRDSLGFYEQYF. As DNA, the CDR3 is TGTGCCAGCAGGAGGGACAGCCTGGGGTTTTACGAGCAGTACTTC.

This clone was recorded a few times. This rearrangement joins TRBV15 to TRBJ2-3; perhaps TRBD2 as D (5 bases). Trimming stripped 7 bases from V and 2 bases from J, with 22 bases between. From germline, CDR1 is LNHNV and CDR2 YYDKDF (reference sequence). The CDR3 length is 17 residues. The CDR3 sequence: CATKPTSASLPTDTQYF. As DNA, the CDR3 is TGTGCCACCAAACCGACCTCGGCTAGCCTCCCCACAGATACGCAGTATTTT.

V and J are TRBV28 and TRBJ2-1, with TRBD1 identical over 8 bases. Trimming cost V 6 bases and J 9 bases; bases outside gene matches: 13. Per the germline V gene, CDR1 is MDHEN and CDR2 is SYDVKM. This CDR3 spans 15 amino acids. The CDR3, as DNA: TGTGCCAGCAGCCTACCTTCGGACAGGGACGGTGAGCAGTTCTTC. It encodes CASSLPSDRDGEQFF.

The chain couples TRBV4-1 to TRBJ2-1; 8 bases fit TRBD2. After removal of 0 bases from V and 8 bases from J, the junction contained 15 bases not matched to a gene. Germline assignment: CDR1 MGHRA and CDR2 YSYEKL. The CDR3 totals 18 residues. The CDR3 DNA reads as TGCGCCAGCAGCCAAGACGGCGGTAGACTAGCGAGTTTCTATGAGCAGTTCTTC. Residues: CASSQDGGRLASFYEQFF.

This rearrangement joins TRBV7-2 to TRBJ2-1; TRBD1 agrees at 10 bases. Trimming cost V 4 bases and J 7 bases; bases outside gene matches: 7. Per the germline V gene, CDR1 is SGHTA and CDR2 is FQGNSA. The CDR3 covers 15 residues. CDR3 loop: CASSWRGQGMNEQFF. CDR3 in DNA: TGTGCCAGCAGCTGGCGGGGACAGGGGATGAATGAGCAGTTCTTC.

The gene calls are TRBV7-8 and TRBJ2-1, with 9 bases matching TRBD1. From germline, CDR1 is SGHVS and CDR2 FQNEAQ. This CDR3 region has 16 residues. After removal of 5 bases from V and 4 bases from J, the junction contained 9 bases not matched to a gene. The CDR3 loop is CASSGAGTGMYNEQFF. The CDR3 nucleotides read TGTGCCAGCAGCGGAGCCGGGACAGGGATGTACAATGAGCAGTTCTTC.

A few counts support this clone. The chain has TRBV20-1 and TRBJ1-1, with D possibly matching TRBD1 (6 bases). There are 11 residues in the CDR3. V lost 3 bases and J lost 6, with 8 bases in between. Germline V lookup: CDR1 DFQATT, CDR2 SNEGSKA (reference sequence). The CDR3, as DNA: TGCAGTGCTAGCAGGGGCCCTGAAGCTTTCTTT. It codes for CSASRGPEAFF.

This clone was picked up one time. This chain joins TRBV5-6 and TRBJ1-2; D remains unclear. With 3 bases removed from V and 0 bases from J, the gap between germline ends came to 6 bases. From germline, CDR1 is SGHDT and CDR2 YYEEEE. The CDR3 loop spans 13 amino acids. CDR3 nucleotide sequence: TGTGCCAGCAGCTCTATTCCTAACTATGGCTACACCTTC. It specifies CASSSIPNYGYTF.

This chain uses TRBV10-3 with TRBJ2-5; D gene ambiguous. The CDR3 is 14 residues long. V gave up 0 bases and J gave up 5 bases, with 10 bases separating them. CDR1 ENHRY and CDR2 SYGVKD come from the germline V gene. As DNA, the CDR3 is TGTGCCATCAGTGAGTCGAGGCAGTTGGAGACCCAGTACTTC. This codes for CAISESRQLETQYF.

The rearrangement links TRBV7-2 to TRBJ2-1; no definite D call. The CDR3 totals 13 residues. Germline CDR1 SGHTA, CDR2 FQGNSA. V dropped 1 base and J dropped 7 bases, with 8 bases sitting between them. The CDR3 reads CASSLVARNEQFF. The CDR3, as DNA: TGTGCCAGCAGCTTAGTCGCGAGAAATGAGCAGTTCTTC.

The chain couples TRBV6-5 to TRBJ1-1; TRBD1 might be the D (6 bases). V lost 6 bases and J 5 bases, leaving 16 bases between the germline ends. CDR3 length: 14 amino acids. Germline-derived CDR1 and CDR2 are MNHEY and SVGAGI. The CDR3 loop reads CASSPGGAETEAFF. DNA of the CDR3: TGTGCCAGCAGCCCCGGGGGGGCCGAGACTGAAGCTTTCTTT.

The genes are TRBV7-9 and TRBJ1-2, with D unresolved. Germline V gene lookup returns CDR1 SEHNR and CDR2 FQNEAQ (reference sequence). The V gene lost 0 bases and the J gene lost 4 bases, with 9 bases spanning the gap. The CDR3 has 14 residues. This chain's CDR3 is CASSLAQAGYGYTF. DNA for the CDR3: TGTGCCAGCAGCTTAGCCCAGGCTGGCTATGGCTACACCTTC.

By sample fraction, this clone is medium-sized. This CDR3 is CASSPDRVSADTQYF. The DNA for the CDR3 is TGTGCCAGCAGCCCGGACAGGGTGTCCGCGGATACGCAGTATTTT. J is TRBJ2-3 and V is TRBV28; 8 nucleotides align to TRBD1. V was pared by 6 bases and J by 6 bases, with 11 bases of the junction left unmatched. Germline CDR1 reads MDHEN; CDR2 reads SYDVKM. This CDR3 is 15 amino acids long.

This chain connects TRBV15 to TRBJ1-5; D not certain. This CDR3 contains 15 residues. The germline V gene encodes CDR1 LNHNV and CDR2 YYDKDF (reference sequence). V shed 0 bases and J shed 4 bases, with 10 bases lying between them. Here the CDR3 DNA reads TGTGCCACCAGCAGAGATTTGGGCCGGAATCAGCCCCAGCATTTT. Protein: CATSRDLGRNQPQHF.

This chain joins TRBV10-2 and TRBJ2-2, with D tentatively TRBD1 (7 bases). The CDR3 covers 16 residues. Germline CDR1 WSHSY, CDR2 SAAADI. V lost 3 bases and J 3 bases, leaving 14 bases between the germline ends. The CDR3 is CASSDPGRGDTGELFF. The CDR3 DNA reads TGCGCCAGCAGTGACCCGGGCAGGGGGGACACCGGGGAGCTGTTTTTT.

The gene calls are TRBV7-6 and TRBJ2-7; 10 bases match TRBD2. After removal of 0 bases from V and 2 bases from J, the junction contained 7 bases not matched to a gene. The CDR3 contains 17 residues. Germline values: CDR1 SGHVS, CDR2 FNYEAQ. The chain's CDR3 is CASSLAGVAGGAYEQYF. The DNA of the CDR3 is TGTGCCAGCAGCTTAGCGGGAGTAGCGGGGGGTGCCTACGAGCAGTACTTC.

The chain has TRBV2 and TRBJ2-3; TRBD1 matches at 8 bases. J was trimmed by 6 bases and V by 5 bases; bases with no gene match: 1. CDR3 length equals 12 residues. In germline, CDR1 is SNHLY, CDR2 FYNNEI. The chain's CDR3 is CASSRQGDTQYF. The CDR3 nucleotides are TGTGCCAGCAGTCGACAGGGGGATACGCAGTATTTT.